This T cell receptor beta chain appears in the sequencing data of a study of cytomegalovirus exposure and HLA in healthy donors. For the study at large: Around 81% of roughly 430 genotyped donors fell in the Caucasian-associated ancestry cluster.

The primer mix had 60 Vbeta and 13 Jbeta primers. TCRdb's table, derived via immunoSEQ multiplex PCR, lists solely in-frame clones and lacks some. Of some 130,000 clones in the sample, about four fifths were seen once. This clone turned up a few times. Its antigen is unidentified. The study's findings and limits: Presence/absence analyses assumed roughly uniform sequencing depth across donors. High specificity and sensitivity for cytomegalovirus status were reported for the classifier.

The germline V gene has CDR1 SGHRS and CDR2 YFSETQ. The CDR3 spans 16 residues. V was clipped by 4 bases and J by 5 bases, with 16 bases between them. The chain is built from TRBV5-1 and TRBJ2-6; TRBD1 is a possible D gene (6 bases). Sequencing was done on a sample of PBMCs. The source of this sequence is a man between 18 and 35 years old in good health and CMV-seronegative. The CDR3 here is CASSGRYREWANVLTF. The CDR3 coding sequence is TGCGCCAGCAGCGGGCGCTACAGGGAATGGGCCAACGTCCTGACTTTC.